This T cell receptor (beta chain) was documented in a study of cytomegalovirus exposure and HLA in healthy donors. V lost 4 bases and J 2 bases, leaving 9 bases between the germline ends. Per germline, CDR1 SQVTM and CDR2 ANQGSEA. This CDR3 is 12 amino acids long. The PCR had 60 Vbeta and 13 Jbeta primers. This table comes from immunoSEQ multiplex PCR, and its TCRdb copy is limited to in-frame clones, with some not included. The table has around 120,000 clones, about 79% seen once. The chain has TRBV29-1 and TRBJ2-7; the D gene is possibly TRBD2 (5 bases). Sequenced material: PBMCs. The receptor's source is a middle-aged man in good health and CMV-seronegative. The CDR3 sequence: CSVGGQTYEQYF. In DNA form, the CDR3 reads TGCAGCGTTGGAGGGCAGACCTACGAGCAGTACTTC.